This TCR beta chain was sequenced for a study of T cells in Graves' hyperthyroidism and ophthalmopathy. This clonotype has more than one count but fewer than ten. RNA transcripts were the template for amplifying TCR beta CDR3 regions. HTBI primers were the set used in a first-round RT-PCR of the TCR CDR3. A single record per CDR3 protein comes from TCRdb applying MiXCR to the multiplex PCR reads. The sample includes approximately 600,000 distinct CDR3 sequences, around 21% of them seen just once. CDR1 is MNHEY and CDR2 is SVGAGI in the germline V gene. The V gene end was trimmed by 2 bases and the J gene end by 0 bases; junction bases not matched to a gene: 10. The CDR3 runs 18 residues. Based on clinical symptoms, serum thyroxine and TRAb, thyroid ultrasound and orbital computed tomography, diagnoses were reached.

V usage is TRBV6-5 and J usage is TRBJ1-5; 7 positions match TRBD1. This receptor was identified in a man aged 30 to 45 with Graves' ophthalmopathy. The sample consisted of blood. CDR3 coding DNA: TGTGCCAGCAGTTACGGGGCGGAGGGGGCGGATAGCAATCAGCCCCAGCATTTT. Its translation is CASSYGAEGADSNQPQHF.